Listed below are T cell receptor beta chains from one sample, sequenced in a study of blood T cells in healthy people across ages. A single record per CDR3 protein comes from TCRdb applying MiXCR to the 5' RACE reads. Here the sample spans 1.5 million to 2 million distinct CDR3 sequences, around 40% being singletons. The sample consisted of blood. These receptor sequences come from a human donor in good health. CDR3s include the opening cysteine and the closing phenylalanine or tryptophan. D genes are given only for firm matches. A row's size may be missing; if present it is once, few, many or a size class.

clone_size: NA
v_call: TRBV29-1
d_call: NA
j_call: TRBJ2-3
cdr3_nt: TGCATCGTTGGCACGGGCACAGATACGCAGTATTTT
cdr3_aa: CIVGTGTDTQYF

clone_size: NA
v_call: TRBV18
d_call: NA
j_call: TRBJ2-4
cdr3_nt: TGTGCCAGCTCACCAAGTGGCAGGGCCAAAAACATTCAGTACTTC
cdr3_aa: CASSPSGRAKNIQYF

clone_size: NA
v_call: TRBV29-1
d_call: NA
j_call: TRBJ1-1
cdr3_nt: TGCAGCGTTGACCGACGGACTGAAGCTTTCTTT
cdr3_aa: CSVDRRTEAFF

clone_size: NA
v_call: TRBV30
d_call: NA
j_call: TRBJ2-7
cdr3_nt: TGTGCCTGGAGTGTCGTCCAGGGTAGAGGAAACGAGCAGTACTTC
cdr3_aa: CAWSVVQGRGNEQYF

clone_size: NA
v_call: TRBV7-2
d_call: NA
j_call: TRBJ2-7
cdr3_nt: TGTGCCAGCAGCTTAGTGCAGGGAAGGATCCTAAACGAGCAGTACTTC
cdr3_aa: CASSLVQGRILNEQYF

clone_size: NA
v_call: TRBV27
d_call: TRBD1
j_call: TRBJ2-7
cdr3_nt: TGTGCCAGCAGTTTATCGGGACAGGGAGGCTCCTACGAGCAGTACTTC
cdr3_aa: CASSLSGQGGSYEQYF

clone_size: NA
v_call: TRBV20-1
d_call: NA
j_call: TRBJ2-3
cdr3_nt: TGCAATGCTACTCGACCGGGGGGCTTTAGAGATACGCAGTATTTT
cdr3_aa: CNATRPGGFRDTQYF

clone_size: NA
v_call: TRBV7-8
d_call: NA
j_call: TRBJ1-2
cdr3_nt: TGTGCCAGCAGCCCCGGTGACAGGCTTTACTATGGCTACACCTTC
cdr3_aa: CASSPGDRLYYGYTF

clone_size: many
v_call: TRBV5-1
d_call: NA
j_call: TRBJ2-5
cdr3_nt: TGTGCCAGCAGCGGGGAGACCCAGTACTTC
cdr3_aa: CASSGETQYF

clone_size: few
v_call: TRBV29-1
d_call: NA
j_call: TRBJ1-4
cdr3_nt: TGCAGCGTTGGACAGCCAACTAATGAAAAACTGTTTTTT
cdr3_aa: CSVGQPTNEKLFF

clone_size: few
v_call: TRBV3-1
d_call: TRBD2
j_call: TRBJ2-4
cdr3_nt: TGTGCCAGCAGCCAAGATCAGTTAGCGGGGGCCCACCTAGCCAAAAGCATTCAGTACTTC
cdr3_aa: CASSQDQLAGAHLAKSIQYF

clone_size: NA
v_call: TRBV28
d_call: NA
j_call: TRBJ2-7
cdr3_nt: TGTGCCAGCGGTAGCGGAACCTACGAGCAGTACTTC
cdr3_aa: CASGSGTYEQYF

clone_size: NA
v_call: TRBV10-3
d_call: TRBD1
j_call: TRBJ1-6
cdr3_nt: TGTGCCGTCCGGGACAGTTATAATTCACCCCTCCACTTT
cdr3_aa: CAVRDSYNSPLHF

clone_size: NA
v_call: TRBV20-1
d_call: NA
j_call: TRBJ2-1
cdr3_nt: TGCAGTGCCCGCAGCGGTGACCGTTATTACAATGAGCAGTTCTTC
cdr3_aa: CSARSGDRYYNEQFF

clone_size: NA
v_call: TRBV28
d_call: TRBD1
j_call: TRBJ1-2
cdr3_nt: TGTGCCAGCAGTTATACAGGGGGGACTAACTATGGCTACACCTTC
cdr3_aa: CASSYTGGTNYGYTF

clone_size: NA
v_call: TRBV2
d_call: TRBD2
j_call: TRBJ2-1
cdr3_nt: TGTGCCAGCAGGGGACATAGCGGGGCCTCCTACAATGAGCAGTTCTTC
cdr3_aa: CASRGHSGASYNEQFF

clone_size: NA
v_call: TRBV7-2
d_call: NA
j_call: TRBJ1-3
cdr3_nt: TGTGCCAGCAGCCGGGGGAGCACAGTCCGAAACACCATATATTTT
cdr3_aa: CASSRGSTVRNTIYF

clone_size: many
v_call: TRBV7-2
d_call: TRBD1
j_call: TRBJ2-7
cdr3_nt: TGTGCCAGCAGCCTCCGGACAGGGGGCGACTACGAGCAGTACTTC
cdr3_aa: CASSLRTGGDYEQYF

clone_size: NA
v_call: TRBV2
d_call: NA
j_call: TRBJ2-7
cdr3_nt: TGTGCCAGCAGTCCTCAGCGATACAAGCAGTACTTC
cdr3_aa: CASSPQRYKQYF

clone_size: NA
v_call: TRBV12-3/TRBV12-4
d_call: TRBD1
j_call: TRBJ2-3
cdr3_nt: TGTGCCAGCAGTTTAGGGGTGTGGACAGGAACAGATACGCAGTATTTT
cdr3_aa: CASSLGVWTGTDTQYF

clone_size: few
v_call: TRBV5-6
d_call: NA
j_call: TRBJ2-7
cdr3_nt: TGTGCCAGCAGCTTGGGGCCCACAAGCTCCTACGAGCAGTACTTC
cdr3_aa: CASSLGPTSSYEQYF

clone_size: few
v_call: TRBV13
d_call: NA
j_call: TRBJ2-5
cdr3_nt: TGTGCCAGCAGCCAAACTAGGGAGACCCAGTACTTC
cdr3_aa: CASSQTRETQYF

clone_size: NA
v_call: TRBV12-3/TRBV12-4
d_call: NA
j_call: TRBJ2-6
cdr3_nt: TGTGCCAGCAGTCGGACGGAATCTGGGGCCAACGTCCTGACTTTC
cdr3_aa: CASSRTESGANVLTF

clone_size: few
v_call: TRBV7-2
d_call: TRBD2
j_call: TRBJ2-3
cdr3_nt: TGTGCCAGCAGCTTAGGCGGGGGGGCCCTCTCTAATACGCAGTATTTT
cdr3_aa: CASSLGGGALSNTQYF

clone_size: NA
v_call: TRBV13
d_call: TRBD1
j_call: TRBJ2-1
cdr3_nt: TGTGCCAGCATCCGTATGACAGGGGGCAGCGATGAGCAGTTCTTC
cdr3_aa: CASIRMTGGSDEQFF

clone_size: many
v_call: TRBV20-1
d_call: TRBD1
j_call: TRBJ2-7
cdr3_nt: TGCAGTGCTAGAGAGGGACAGGGGTTTTACGAGCAGTACTTC
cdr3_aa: CSAREGQGFYEQYF

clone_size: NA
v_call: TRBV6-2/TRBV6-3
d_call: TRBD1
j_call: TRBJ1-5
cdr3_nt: TGTGCCAGCAGACCCCCCCGGGACAGGGGAGATCAGCCCCAGCATTTT
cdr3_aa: CASRPPRDRGDQPQHF

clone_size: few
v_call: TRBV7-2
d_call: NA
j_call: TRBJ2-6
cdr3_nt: TGTGCCAGCAGCTATACAAGTTTCTCTGGGGCCAACGTCCTGACTTTC
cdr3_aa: CASSYTSFSGANVLTF

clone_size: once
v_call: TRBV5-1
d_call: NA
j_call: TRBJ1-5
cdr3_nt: TGCGCCGGCAGCTTGGCCGGAAGCAATCAGCCCCAGCATTTT
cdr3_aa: CAGSLAGSNQPQHF

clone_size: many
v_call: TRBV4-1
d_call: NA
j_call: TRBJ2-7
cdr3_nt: TGCGCCAGCAGCCAAGGTTCGGGCTACGAGCAGTACTTC
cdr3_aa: CASSQGSGYEQYF

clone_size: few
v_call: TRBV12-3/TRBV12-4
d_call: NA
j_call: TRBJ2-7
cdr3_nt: TGTGCCAGCAGTCACTACGGCAACCACGAGCAGTACTTC
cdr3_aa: CASSHYGNHEQYF

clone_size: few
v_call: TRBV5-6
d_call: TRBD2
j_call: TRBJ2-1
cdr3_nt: TGTGCCAGCAGCTTGGTGGGGAGGGGATACTATGAGCAGTTCTTC
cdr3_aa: CASSLVGRGYYEQFF

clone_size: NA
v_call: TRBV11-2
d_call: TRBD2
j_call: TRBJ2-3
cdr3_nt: TGTGCCAGCAGCTTAGACATTGGTGGCCTAGCGGGGGGCGAGGGCACAGATACGCAGTATTTT
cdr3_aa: CASSLDIGGLAGGEGTDTQYF

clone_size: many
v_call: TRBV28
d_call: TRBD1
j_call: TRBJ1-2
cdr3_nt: TGTGCCAGCAGTCGACAGGGTCTACTCTATGGCTACACCTTC
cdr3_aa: CASSRQGLLYGYTF

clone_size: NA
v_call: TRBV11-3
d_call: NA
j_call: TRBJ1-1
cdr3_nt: TGTGCCAGCAGCCCCCGGGTCTCATTTAATGAAGCTTTCTTT
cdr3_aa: CASSPRVSFNEAFF

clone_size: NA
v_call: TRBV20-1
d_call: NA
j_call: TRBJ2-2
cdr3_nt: TGCAGTGCTAGAGGATCTGGGACACTGAACACCGGGGAGCTGTTTTTT
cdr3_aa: CSARGSGTLNTGELFF

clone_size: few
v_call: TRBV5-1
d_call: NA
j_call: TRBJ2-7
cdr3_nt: TGCGCCAGCAGCCTACTTGATTCAGGCGAGCAGTACTTC
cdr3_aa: CASSLLDSGEQYF

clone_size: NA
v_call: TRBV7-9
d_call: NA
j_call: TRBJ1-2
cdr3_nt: TGTGCTAGCGCACGGGACTCCACCCAAGAGGTTAACTATGGCCACACCTTC
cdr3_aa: CASARDSTQEVNYGHTF

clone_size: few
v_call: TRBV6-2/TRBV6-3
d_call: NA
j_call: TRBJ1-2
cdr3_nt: TGTGCCAGCAGTTATCGACTGACAGGAAATGGCTACACCTTC
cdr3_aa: CASSYRLTGNGYTF

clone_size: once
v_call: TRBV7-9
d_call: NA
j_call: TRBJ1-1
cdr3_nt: TGTGCCAACCGAGACAGGCCGAACACTGAAGCTTTCTTT
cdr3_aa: CANRDRPNTEAFF

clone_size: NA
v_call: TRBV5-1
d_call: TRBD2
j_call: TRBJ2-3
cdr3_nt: TGCGCCAGCCACTCGACTAGCGGTAGCACAGATACGCAGTATTTT
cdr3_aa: CASHSTSGSTDTQYF

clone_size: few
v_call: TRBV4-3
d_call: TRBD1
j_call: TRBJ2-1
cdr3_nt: TGCGCCAGCAGCCAGACCTGGACAGGGGGCACGATGGATGAGCAGTTCTTC
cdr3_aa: CASSQTWTGGTMDEQFF

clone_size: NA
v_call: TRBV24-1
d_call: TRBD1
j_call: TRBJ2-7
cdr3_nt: TGTGCCACCAGTGATCCCGGGACAGGGGGATCGAAAAACGAGCAGTACTTC
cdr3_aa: CATSDPGTGGSKNEQYF

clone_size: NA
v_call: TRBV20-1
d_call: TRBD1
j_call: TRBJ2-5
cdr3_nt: TGCAGTGCTAGTGACAGGGGACGGCAAGAGACCCAGTACTTC
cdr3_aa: CSASDRGRQETQYF

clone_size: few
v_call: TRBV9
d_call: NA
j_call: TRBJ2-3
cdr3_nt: TGTGCCAGCAGCGTAGGGCAGGGAGAAATACCAGATACGCAGTATTTT
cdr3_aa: CASSVGQGEIPDTQYF

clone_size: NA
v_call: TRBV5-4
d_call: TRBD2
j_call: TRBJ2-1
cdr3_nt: TGTGCCAGCAGCTTGTCGGGACTACCCCGCAATGAGCAGTTCTTC
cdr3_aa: CASSLSGLPRNEQFF

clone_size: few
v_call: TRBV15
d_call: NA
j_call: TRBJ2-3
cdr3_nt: TGTGCCACCGGCACTCTGGCCCACACAGATACGCAGTATTTT
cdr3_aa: CATGTLAHTDTQYF

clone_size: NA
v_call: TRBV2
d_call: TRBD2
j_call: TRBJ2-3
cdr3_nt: TGTGCCGCCAGTGATGGGACTAGCGGGGCAGATACGCAGTATTTT
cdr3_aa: CAASDGTSGADTQYF

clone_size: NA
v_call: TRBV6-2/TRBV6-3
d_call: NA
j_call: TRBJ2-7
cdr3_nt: TGTGCCAGCAGTTACGGTACTACCCCATCCTACGAGCAGTACTTC
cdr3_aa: CASSYGTTPSYEQYF

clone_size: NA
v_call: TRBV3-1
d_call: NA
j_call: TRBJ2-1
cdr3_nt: TGTGCCAGCAGCCAAGAGCGAGCGGAGTCCTACAATGAGCAGTTCTTC
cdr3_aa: CASSQERAESYNEQFF

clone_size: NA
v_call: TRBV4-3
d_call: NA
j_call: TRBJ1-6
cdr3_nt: TGCGCCAGCAGCCAAGAACCGGGAGGGGCAGCCCCCTCACCCCTCCACTTT
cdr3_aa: CASSQEPGGAAPSPLHF

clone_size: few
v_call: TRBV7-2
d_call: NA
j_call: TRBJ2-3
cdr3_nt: TGTGCCAGCAGCTTAGAGGTAGGGCGTACGCAGTATTTT
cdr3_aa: CASSLEVGRTQYF